The 19 T cell receptor beta chains presented below share a single source sample, sequenced in a study of CD8 T cells in Susac syndrome. An amount of RNA that ranged from roughly 0.45 to 1 ug was reverse transcribed with random hexamers. TCRdb redid the calling of the immunoSEQ multiplex PCR reads with MiXCR, one entry per CDR3 protein. This repertoire shows 95,000 or so distinct CDR3 sequences, 90% to 95% found once; its top ten account for 0.25% to 0.4%. The source material was CD8+ T cells from PBMCs. These receptors all come from a human donor in good health.

CDR3 protein: CASSPRTGEVGKNTEAFF. CDR3 nucleotide sequence: TGTGCCAGCAGTCCCAGGACAGGTGAGGTTGGGAAGAACACTGAAGCTTTCTTT. V is TRBV12-3 or TRBV12-4 and J is TRBJ1-1; 7 nucleotides align to TRBD1. V was clipped by 5 bases and J by 1 base; unmatched bases: 16. This CDR3 has 18 amino acids.

The chain has TRBV13 and TRBJ2-3; 8 nucleotides agree with TRBD1. The ends lost 5 bases at V and 4 bases at J; junction bases unmatched: 11. Germline V gives CDR1 PRHDT, CDR2 FYEKMQ (reference sequence). The CDR3 has 16 residues. CDR3 region: CASSARTGPPPDTQYF. In nucleotides, the CDR3 is TGTGCCAGCAGCGCCCGGACAGGGCCTCCCCCAGATACGCAGTATTTT. Filled out from reference TRBV13 and TRBJ2-3, the complete variable domain reads AAGVIQSPRHLIKEKRETATLKCYPIPRHDTVYWYQQGPGQDPQFLISFYEKMQSDKGSIPDRFSAQQFSDYHSELNMSSLELGDSALYFCASSARTGPPPDTQYFGPGTRLTVL.

The chain carries TRBV7-8 and TRBJ2-7; TRBD1 matches 7 bases. The germline CDR1 and CDR2 sequences are SGHVS and FQNEAQ. With 0 bases clipped from V and 3 bases from J, the junction kept 2 bases outside the gene matches. CDR3 length: 14 residues. DNA of the CDR3: TGTGCCAGCAGCTTAGCCGGGACAGACTACGAGCAGTACTTC. This gives the protein CASSLAGTDYEQYF.

The V and J genes are TRBV5-1 and TRBJ2-2; D might be TRBD1 (6 bases). The V gene lost 2 bases and the J gene lost 13 bases, with 12 bases spanning the gap. The CDR3 is 12 amino acids. Germline V gene sequence: CDR1 SGHRS, CDR2 YFSETQ. The CDR3 reads CASSFKGEGLFF. CDR3 coding DNA: TGCGCCAGCAGCTTCAAGGGGGAAGGGCTGTTTTTT.

Written as DNA, the CDR3 is TGTGCCAGCAGCTTGTTGGTCGGGAACACCGGGGAGCTGTTTTTT. Its translation: CASSLLVGNTGELFF. The gene calls are TRBV5-4 and TRBJ2-2; D is unresolved. The V end was cut by 1 base, the J end by 1 base, with 8 bases between. The CDR3 has 15 amino acids. Per germline, CDR1 SGHNT and CDR2 YYREEE (reference sequence). The full variable domain, rest sourced from reference TRBV5-4 and TRBJ2-2, is ETGVTQSPTHLIKTRGQQVTLRCSSQSGHNTVSWYQQALGQGPQFIFQYYREEENGRGNFPPRFSGLQFPNYSSELNVNALELDDSALYLCASSLLVGNTGELFFGEGSRLTVL.

The gene calls are TRBV4-1 and TRBJ2-2; 9 positions match TRBD1. This CDR3 is 16 amino acids long. CDR1 is MGHRA and CDR2 is YSYEKL in the germline V gene. The V and J ends lost 3 bases and 5 bases, in that order; junction bases with no gene match: 7. The CDR3 sequence: CASSHFGTGTTGELFF. CDR3 nucleotide sequence: TGCGCCAGCAGCCATTTTGGGACAGGGACTACCGGGGAGCTGTTTTTT.

The chain joins TRBV7-9 to TRBJ2-7; 9 bases agree with TRBD2. CDR3 size: 15 residues. CDR1 SEHNR and CDR2 FQNEAQ come from the germline V gene (reference sequence). V dropped 4 bases and J dropped 4; count of bases not matched to a gene: 8. CDR3 amino acids: CASSSGERGVYEQYF. CDR3 DNA: TGTGCCAGCAGCTCGGGGGAGCGGGGGGTGTACGAGCAGTACTTC.

V and J are TRBV27 and TRBJ2-6; unclear D gene. CDR1 is MNHEY and CDR2 is SMNVEV in the germline V gene (reference sequence). The germline V and J ends were trimmed by 4 bases and 0 bases, with 7 bases remaining between them. The CDR3 contains 15 residues. This CDR3 is CASSSEDSGANVLTF. CDR3 DNA sequence: TGTGCCAGCAGTTCAGAGGACTCTGGGGCCAACGTCCTGACTTTC.

The genes are TRBV5-6 and TRBJ1-2, with 8 bases lining up with TRBD1. Germline lookup yields CDR1 SGHDT and CDR2 YYEEEE. This CDR3 is built from 14 residues. Trimming at V came to 0 bases and at J to 8 bases, leaving 6 bases not matched to a gene. The CDR3 bases are TGTGCCAGCAGCTTGGCCGACAGGGGAGGAGGCTACACCTTC. It codes for CASSLADRGGGYTF.

This chain joins TRBV7-9 and TRBJ1-2; 7 positions match TRBD1. This CDR3 comprises 13 residues. Germline V gene sequence: CDR1 SEHNR, CDR2 FQNEAQ (reference sequence). V was pared by 10 bases and J by 7 bases, with 12 bases of the junction left unmatched. CDR3 coding DNA: TGTGCCACTAAAGAGACAGGGCGGAGTGGCTACACCTTC. Translated: CATKETGRSGYTF.

This chain uses TRBV11-3 with TRBJ1-5; 9 bases agree with TRBD1. V lost 8 bases, J lost 4 bases, and 18 bases stayed unmatched. The V gene's germline CDR1 is SGHNT and CDR2 YENEEA. The CDR3 runs 18 residues. The CDR3 reads CASEDRGSLLPGNQPQHF. Written as DNA, the CDR3 is TGTGCCAGCGAGGACAGGGGATCACTCCTGCCTGGGAATCAGCCCCAGCATTTT.

J is TRBJ1-2 and V is TRBV5-6, with D hard to call. In germline, CDR1 is SGHDT, CDR2 YYEEEE. The CDR3 runs to 13 residues. The V end lost 6 bases, the J end lost 8 bases, and 17 bases lay between the germline ends. CDR3 DNA sequence: TGTGCCAGCACCCCCGGGGTTAGCGGAGGCTACACCTTC. Amino acid sequence: CASTPGVSGGYTF. The full variable domain, rest sourced from reference TRBV5-6 and TRBJ1-2, is DAGVTQSPTHLIKTRGQQVTLRCSPKSGHDTVSWYQQALGQGPQFIFQYYEEEERQRGNFPDRFSGHQFPNYSSELNVNALLLGDSALYLCASTPGVSGGYTFGSGTRLTVV.

The chain links TRBV5-5 to TRBJ2-1; 10 bases are a match to TRBD2. This CDR3 is built from 14 residues. CDR1 is SGHKS, CDR2 YYEKEE, per germline (reference sequence). V trimming: 5 bases; J trimming: 9 bases; junction bases outside the gene matches: 8. CDR3 DNA sequence: TGTGCCAGCAGTTTAAGCGGGGGGGCTAGTGAGCAGTTCTTC. It specifies CASSLSGGASEQFF.

The chain employs TRBV6-5 and TRBJ1-5; D gene ambiguous. Trimming removed 0 bases at V and 0 bases at J, with 18 bases between. The CDR3 contains 19 residues. Germline V CDR1 and CDR2: MNHEY, SVGAGI. The CDR3 reads CASSYSIGPTVNSNQPQHF. In DNA form, the CDR3 reads TGTGCCAGCAGTTACTCGATAGGCCCGACGGTAAATAGCAATCAGCCCCAGCATTTT.

The rearrangement joins TRBV23-1 to TRBJ1-6, with a possible D match to TRBD1 (6 bases). TRBV23-1 is an open reading frame whose function is uncertain. V lost 5 bases, J lost 8 bases, and 13 bases lay in between. The length of the CDR3 is 14 residues. The CDR3 DNA reads as TGCGCCAGCAGTTTCGCCAGGGGTTATTCACCCCTCCACTTT. This encodes CASSFARGYSPLHF.

There are a few counts of this clonotype. V and J are TRBV29-1 and TRBJ2-7, with 8 nucleotides matching TRBD2. Germline loops: CDR1 SQVTM, CDR2 ANQGSEA. This CDR3 has 20 amino acids. J gave up 3 bases and V 4 bases, and 26 bases lay outside the gene matches. This chain's CDR3 is CSVVRAAQRETSGGYYEQYF. CDR3 DNA sequence: TGCAGCGTTGTGAGGGCGGCACAGCGAGAGACCAGCGGGGGATACTACGAGCAGTACTTC.

This rearrangement joins TRBV2 to TRBJ2-3; D is possibly TRBD1 or TRBD2 (6 bases each). This CDR3 is built from 14 residues. V was pared by 8 bases and J by 2 bases, with 14 bases between. Germline V gene data show CDR1 as SNHLY and CDR2 as FYNNEI. CDR3 coding DNA: TGTGCCAGCGAAAGGGGGGAGACCACAGATACGCAGTATTTT. It encodes CASERGETTDTQYF.

The chain links TRBV2 to TRBJ2-5; D is unclear. This CDR3 is built from 13 residues. The V gene's germline CDR1 is SNHLY and CDR2 FYNNEI. V was shortened by 7 bases and J by 7 bases, with 16 bases between the two germline ends. The CDR3 bases are TGTGCCAGCACGCAGGTCCGAGGTCGGACCCAGTACTTC. This encodes CASTQVRGRTQYF.

The chain couples TRBV7-3 to TRBJ2-2; D ambiguous. Trimming took 2 bases from V and 0 from J, leaving 13 bases between them. The CDR3 runs 17 residues. Germline lookup yields CDR1 SGHTA and CDR2 FQGTGA. In nucleotides, the CDR3 is TGTGCCAGCAGCTTATTCGTGGGAACTGCGAACACCGGGGAGCTGTTTTTT. Encoded protein: CASSLFVGTANTGELFF.